The 20 T cell receptor beta chains reported below all come from one sample, sequenced in a study of CD8+ T cells in alopecia areata (dated by TCRdb to the late 2010s). Library preparation employed the immunoSEQ multiplex PCR assay. RNA was extracted from all samples and reverse transcribed into cDNA as template for TCR sequencing. In its TCRdb copy, this immuneACCESS table keeps in-frame sequences only and misses some clones. Where compared with another copy, unresolved V genes explain less than half of these, and the others have no known cause. The sample table contains about 180,000 clones; only one count was recorded for roughly 60% of them. Of the sample, about 1.5% is held by the ten largest clones. Taken with the paper, the label for time point translates to: baseline before oral tofacitinib. The input for sequencing was CD4+ T cells sorted from blood, taken at week 0. The receptors derive from a human donor with alopecia areata.

The chain recombines TRBV30 with TRBJ1-2; D may be TRBD1 (5 bases). The V gene's germline CDR1 is GTSNPN and CDR2 SVGIG (reference sequence). CDR3 length: 14 residues. V lost 0 bases and J 2 bases, leaving 10 bases between the germline ends. The CDR3 here is CAWSVGGGNYGYTF. CDR3 coding DNA: TGTGCCTGGAGTGTAGGCGGGGGGAACTATGGCTACACCTTC.

This clone has at least ten counts. The chain carries TRBV29-1 and TRBJ1-5; D is uncertain. This CDR3 is 12 amino acids long. Trimming pared 7 bases from V and 0 bases from J, leaving 7 bases between. Germline loops: CDR1 SQVTM, CDR2 ANQGSEA. The CDR3 sequence is CSAGYSNQPQHF. In nucleotides, the CDR3 is TGCAGCGCGGGGTATAGCAATCAGCCCCAGCATTTT.

The CDR3: CAWSIEIALYGYTF. DNA for the CDR3: TGTGCCTGGAGTATCGAAATTGCCCTCTATGGCTACACCTTC. The rearrangement joins TRBV30 to TRBJ1-2, with D hard to call. This CDR3 is built from 14 residues. The V gene's germline CDR1 is GTSNPN and CDR2 SVGIG (reference sequence). V was trimmed by 2 bases and J by 4 bases, leaving 14 bases between them. Based on the CDR3 plus reference TRBV30 and TRBJ1-2, the full variable domain is SQTIHQWPATLVQPVGSPLSLECTVEGTSNPNLYWYRQAAGRGLQLLFYSVGIGQISSEVPQNLSASRPQDRQFILSSKKLLLSDSGFYLCAWSIEIALYGYTFGSGTRLTVV.

In this sample, this clone turned up a few times. The chain combines TRBV30 with TRBJ2-3; 8 positions match TRBD2. V dropped 2 bases and J dropped 2; count of bases not matched to a gene: 3. CDR1 and CDR2 from the germline V gene are GTSNPN and SVGIG (reference sequence). This CDR3 is 14 amino acids long. The DNA for the CDR3 is TGTGCCTGGAGTCGACTAGCGTCCACAGATACGCAGTATTTT. Translated: CAWSRLASTDTQYF.

This rearrangement joins TRBV4-3 to TRBJ1-1, with D maybe TRBD1 (5 bases). Trimming left V 1 base short and J 1 base short, with 13 bases between. In germline, CDR1 is LGHNA, CDR2 YSLEER. The CDR3 contains 16 residues. CDR3 amino acids: CASSQVGGVENTEAFF. CDR3 nucleotide sequence: TGCGCCAGCAGCCAAGTCGGAGGGGTCGAGAACACTGAAGCTTTCTTT.

As for this clone: The same CDR3 arises from other DNA sequences in this sample as well. V and J are TRBV6-6 and TRBJ1-2, with D possibly being TRBD1 (5 bases). This CDR3 region has 12 residues. Looked up from germline, CDR1 is MNHNY and CDR2 is SVGAGI (reference sequence). The V end was cut by 5 bases, the J end by 5 bases, with 9 bases between. CDR3 in DNA: TGTGCCAGCAGTCCTGGGGCGTATGGCTACACCTTC. It codes for CASSPGAYGYTF.

V and J are TRBV6-6 and TRBJ2-7; D possibly corresponds to TRBD1 (6 bases). Trimming stripped 2 bases from V and 2 bases from J, with 10 bases between. The CDR3 runs 14 residues. Germline loops: CDR1 MNHNY, CDR2 SVGAGI (reference sequence). Here the CDR3 DNA reads TGTGCCAGCAGTTACACGACAGGCCCCTACGAGCAGTACTTC. Its translation: CASSYTTGPYEQYF.

V and J are TRBV9 and TRBJ2-2; TRBD1 might be the D (6 bases). Trimming removed 3 bases at V and 0 bases at J, with 21 bases between. This CDR3 has 19 amino acids. Germline-derived CDR1 and CDR2 are SGDLS and YYNGEE. The CDR3 region has the DNA TGTGCCAGCAGCGCTCATAGTATCTCCGGGACATCGAACACCGGGGAGCTGTTTTTT. Amino acid sequence: CASSAHSISGTSNTGELFF.

The rearrangement uses TRBV19 and TRBJ1-1; D unresolved. Trimming left V 6 bases short and J 4 bases short, with 12 bases between. The CDR3 totals 13 residues. Looked up from germline, CDR1 is LNHDA and CDR2 is SQIVND (reference sequence). The CDR3 spells CASRRAGPTEAFF. CDR3 DNA sequence: TGTGCCAGTAGACGGGCAGGTCCCACTGAAGCTTTCTTT.

The CDR3 coding sequence is TGCGCCAGCAGCTTCGGGAACGAGCAGTACTTC. This codes for CASSFGNEQYF. The V call is TRBV5-1, the J call TRBJ2-7; possibly TRBD2 for D (5 bases). The V end lost 2 bases, the J end lost 5 bases, and 5 bases lay between the germline ends. The germline gives CDR1 SGHRS, CDR2 YFSETQ. This CDR3 spans 11 amino acids.

The J gene is TRBJ2-3, the V gene TRBV10-3, with 8 bases lining up with TRBD1. V was clipped by 4 bases and J by 6 bases; unmatched bases: 12. The CDR3 sequence is 16 residues long. Germline CDR1 is ENHRY and CDR2 is SYGVKD. The CDR3 nucleotides are TGTGCCATCAGTGCGTCTTATGGTCAGGGGGCCGATACGCAGTATTTT. This sequence encodes CAISASYGQGADTQYF.

V usage is TRBV29-1 and J usage is TRBJ1-1, with D unclear. This CDR3 has 13 amino acids. Germline V gene sequence: CDR1 SQVTM, CDR2 ANQGSEA. Deletions cut 7 bases from V and 4 bases from J, with 16 bases between. CDR3 sequence: CSGREGSVTEAFF. CDR3 nucleotides: TGCAGCGGGCGAGAAGGGAGTGTCACTGAAGCTTTCTTT.

The CDR3 region has the DNA TGTGCCAGCAGCTCCCCATCCCGGGACACCTCTGAAGCTTTCTTT. This gives the protein CASSSPSRDTSEAFF. The chain couples TRBV5-6 to TRBJ1-1; the D gene is possibly TRBD1 (6 bases). The CDR3 consists of 15 residues. The germline V and J ends were trimmed by 3 bases and 6 bases, with 18 bases remaining between them. Germline CDR1 SGHDT, CDR2 YYEEEE.

The V and J genes are TRBV30 and TRBJ1-2; D is undetermined. Germline V gives CDR1 GTSNPN, CDR2 SVGIG (reference sequence). V gave up 4 bases and J gave up 4 bases, with 10 bases separating them. The CDR3 is made up of 12 amino acids. The CDR3 loop reads CAWMDRGYGYTF. CDR3 in DNA: TGTGCCTGGATGGACCGGGGCTATGGCTACACCTTC.

The chain couples TRBV11-2 to TRBJ2-4, with 8 bases aligning to TRBD1. This CDR3 has 16 residues. Germline lookup yields CDR1 SGHAT and CDR2 FQNNGV. V lost 4 bases and J lost 1; bases outside the gene matches: 6. In DNA form, the CDR3 reads TGTGCCAGCAGCTCAGGACAGGGCTTTGCCAAAAACATTCAGTACTTC. Its protein product is CASSSGQGFAKNIQYF.

The genes are TRBV11-2 and TRBJ2-1; TRBD2 matches at 10 bases. CDR1 and CDR2 (germline): SGHAT, FQNNGV. The ends lost 5 bases at V and 9 bases at J; junction bases unmatched: 16. The length of the CDR3 is 17 residues. In nucleotides, the CDR3 is TGTGCCAGCAGCCCACCGGGGGAGCGGGGGGGCCATCGTGAGCAGTTCTTC. Protein product: CASSPPGERGGHREQFF.

This rearrangement joins TRBV25-1 to TRBJ1-1; 7 bases match TRBD1. The CDR3 covers 12 residues. Germline loops: CDR1 MGHDK, CDR2 SYGVNS. V shed 6 bases and J 4 bases; nucleotides not matched to a gene: 2. The CDR3 region is CASSRQGTEAFF. CDR3 bases: TGTGCCAGCAGCAGACAGGGCACTGAAGCTTTCTTT.

The chain recombines TRBV25-1 with TRBJ1-6; a possible D gene is TRBD1 (5 bases). The CDR3 has 15 residues. Trimming shortened V by 5 bases and J by 8 bases, and 16 bases separated the two germline ends. The germline V gene has CDR1 MGHDK and CDR2 SYGVNS. CDR3 bases: TGTGCCAGCAGTAAGGGACCTCTCCGAGATTCACCCCTCCACTTT. Translating gives CASSKGPLRDSPLHF.

This chain joins TRBV30 and TRBJ2-7, with 9 bases that match TRBD1. Germline loops: CDR1 GTSNPN, CDR2 SVGIG (reference sequence). This CDR3 spans 17 amino acids. After removal of 0 bases from V and 6 bases from J, the junction contained 15 bases not matched to a gene. The CDR3 coding sequence is TGTGCCTGGAGTGTACTTGGGAACAGGGGGCGCGGAGGCGAGCAGTACTTC. Translated: CAWSVLGNRGRGGEQYF. The full variable domain, its missing parts supplied by reference TRBV30 and TRBJ2-7, is SQTIHQWPATLVQPVGSPLSLECTVEGTSNPNLYWYRQAAGRGLQLLFYSVGIGQISSEVPQNLSASRPQDRQFILSSKKLLLSDSGFYLCAWSVLGNRGRGGEQYFGPGTRLTVT.

The gene calls are TRBV13 and TRBJ2-7, with 12 bases aligning to TRBD2. This CDR3 has 17 amino acids. Germline trimming cut 5 bases from V and 0 bases from J; bases unmatched to any gene: 8. Germline CDR1 and CDR2: PRHDT and FYEKMQ (reference sequence). The CDR3 reads CASSPGGLAGPSYEQYF. As DNA, the CDR3 is TGTGCCAGCAGCCCTGGGGGACTAGCGGGCCCCTCCTACGAGCAGTACTTC.